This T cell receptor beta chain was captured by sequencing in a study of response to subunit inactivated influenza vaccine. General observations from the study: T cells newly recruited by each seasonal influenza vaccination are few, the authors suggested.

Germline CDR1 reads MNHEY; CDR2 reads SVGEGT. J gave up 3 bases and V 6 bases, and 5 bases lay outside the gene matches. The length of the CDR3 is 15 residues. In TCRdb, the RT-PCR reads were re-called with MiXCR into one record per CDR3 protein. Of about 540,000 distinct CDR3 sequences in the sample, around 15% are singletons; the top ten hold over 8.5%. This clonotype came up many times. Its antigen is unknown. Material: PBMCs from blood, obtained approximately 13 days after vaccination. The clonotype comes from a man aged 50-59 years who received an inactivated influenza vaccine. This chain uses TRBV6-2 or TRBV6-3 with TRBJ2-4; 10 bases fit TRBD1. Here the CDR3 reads CASSQTGGGKNIQYF. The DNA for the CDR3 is TGTGCCAGCAGCCAGACAGGGGGCGGCAAAAACATTCAGTACTTC.